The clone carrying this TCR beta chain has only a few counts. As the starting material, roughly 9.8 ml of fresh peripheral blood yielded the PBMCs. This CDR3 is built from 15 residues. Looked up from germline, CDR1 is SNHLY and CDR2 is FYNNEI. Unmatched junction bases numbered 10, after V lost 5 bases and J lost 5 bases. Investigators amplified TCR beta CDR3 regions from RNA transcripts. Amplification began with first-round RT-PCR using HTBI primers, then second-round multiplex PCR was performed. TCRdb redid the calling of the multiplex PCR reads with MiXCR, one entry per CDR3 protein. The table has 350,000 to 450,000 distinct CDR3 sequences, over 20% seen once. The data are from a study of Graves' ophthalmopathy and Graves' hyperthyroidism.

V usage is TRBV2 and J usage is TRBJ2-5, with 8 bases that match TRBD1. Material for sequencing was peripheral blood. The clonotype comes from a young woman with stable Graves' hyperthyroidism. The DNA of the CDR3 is TGTGCCAGCAGTCCTCAGGGGGCTTTGACGGAGACCCAGTACTTC. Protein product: CASSPQGALTETQYF. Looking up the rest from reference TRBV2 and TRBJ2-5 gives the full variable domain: EPEVTQTPSHQVTQMGQEVILRCVPISNHLYFYWYRQILGQKVEFLVSFYNNEISEKSEIFDDQFSVERPDGSNFTLKIRSTKLEDSAMYFCASSPQGALTETQYFGPGTRLLVL.